This T cell receptor beta chain was found in a study of T-cell memory formation after mild COVID-19. About the study: TCR clustering was largely donor specific. The study's findings and limits: Some responding clones appeared in pre-infection memory, suggesting cross-reactive memory joined.

CDR3 length: 13 residues. From germline, CDR1 is SGHRS and CDR2 YFSETQ. Trimming pared 1 base from V and 5 bases from J, leaving 9 bases between. On this clonotype itself: Its target is unknown.

Amplification by 5'RACE using constant-segment primers produced TCR alpha and TCR beta cDNA libraries that carried sample barcodes and UMIs. TCRdb reanalysed the 5' RACE reads using MiXCR and keeps one entry per CDR3 protein. The sample shows a few hundred thousand distinct CDR3 sequences, over 11% of them seen only once. J is TRBJ1-1 and V is TRBV5-1; no reliable D call. The specimen sequenced was PBMCs or a T cell subset sorted from them (not recorded which). The sequence derives from a young man who had mild COVID-19 (a few samples of this study predate the infection). Cell type and time point are not known. The CDR3 region has the DNA TGCGCCAGCAGCTTGCTAATTTCAACTGAAGCTTTCTTT. This codes for CASSLLISTEAFF.